Listed below are T cell receptor beta chains from one sample, sequenced in a study of radiation and T cells in renal cell carcinoma. Only in-frame clones appear in the TCRdb table, and some are missing; sequencing was by immunoSEQ multiplex PCR. The sample carries 140,000 or so clones, approximately 91% recorded once. The source material was blood, sampled from a patient whose treatment included radiotherapy and nephrectomy. The receptor set was obtained from a woman between 50 and 59 years old with renal cell carcinoma. Both conserved end residues are trimmed from each CDR3. Fields, in order: CDR3 length, V gene, CDR3 protein.

14 | TRBV19 | ASTETGGGLNYGYT
11 | TRBV6-5 | ASMGQILNEQF
11 | TRBV15 | ATSRRLGYGYT
11 | TRBV29-1 | SVEGHRDTEAF
12 | TRBV7-9 | ASSLVVGGYEQY
13 | TRBV30 | AWSDGTGGDYGYT
12 | TRBV19 | ASSKGLAGNIQY
10 | TRBV7-2 | ASSPGRDTQY
12 | TRBV28 | ATYDRNYNSPLH
11 | TRBV19 | ASSTQIGTEAF
13 | TRBV9 | ASSKSPQASYEQY
15 | TRBV7-8 | ASSLAAALGFRDIQY
14 | TRBV5-1 | ASSSSHGTASTEAF
13 | TRBV9 | ASSSRGVVTGELF
12 | TRBV5-4 | ASSLGQAEGKQY
13 | TRBV9 | ASSVGPEGGETQY
12 | TRBV5-1 | ASSLGTGGDTQY
14 | TRBV5-6 | ASSFPRGASGNTIY
15 | TRBV5-5 | ASTAGQGAIYNSPLH
16 | TRBV4-3 | ASSQQVFTGLLTYEQY
11 | TRBV9 | ASSVGDRAVQY
16 | TRBV15 | ATSRDRAGLNRGYGYT
13 | TRBV7-7 | ASSLSGGHTGELF
12 | TRBV5-1 | ASSVQEGGNTIY
9 | TRBV6-5 | AIGRGYGYT
11 | TRBV9 | ASSVGGGQPQH
10 | TRBV6-5 | ASSRQGTEAF
14 | TRBV5-8 | ASSPMYMSSYNEQF